This section outlines one T cell receptor beta chain sequence together with its context. Its antigen specificity is not known. Base qualities are missing; no much larger clone stands one base away. The data are from a study of blood T cell repertoires in COVID-19 (dated by TCRdb to the early 2020s). Regarding the complete study: The collaborator samples originated in the United States, Italy and Spain and spanned the acute and convalescent phases of COVID-19. The material from the prospective study consisted of cDNA or gDNA derived from T cells, B-cell-depleted T cells, or PBMCs. Subjects who had been exposed to COVID-19, were actively infected with it, or had recovered from it provided the deeply sampled blood TCRbeta repertoires that made up the dataset. The repertoires were released in a freely available public database intended as a resource for research on the immune response to SARS-CoV-2. The samples were drawn from the first 160 participants of the ongoing ImmuneRACE study and from 950 to 1,500 subjects provided by 6 global collaborators. Nearly every sample came with metadata listing a de-identified subject ID, COVID-19 status, age in years and sex. HLA class I and class II types, where available, came from metadata supplied by the sample provider rather than from assay-based typing. Beyond this particular receptor, the publication reports: Clinical and demographic metadata were provided uncurated, with the amount varying by source and participant.

The immunoSEQ Assay, a bias-controlled multiplex PCR, was used to amplify TCRbeta CDR3 regions from genomic DNA. Per the source publication's procedure: The number of nucleated cells in each sample was estimated by amplification of reference gene primers within the assay. Sequence reads were collapsed and filtered to measure the absolute abundance of every unique TCRbeta CDR3 rearrangement. For each sample, productive Simpson clonality was calculated by taking the square root of Simpson's diversity index across productive rearrangements. In TCRdb, the immuneACCESS table is reduced to in-frame sequences with V and J assigned. These tables do not hold every clone; where another copy was compared, an unresolved V gene accounts for under half, and the others remain unexplained. The V and J calls and clone size are taken from that table; D and trimming were inferred from the DNA. The sample contains approximately 120,000 clones, more than 85% of them found a single time. The ten top clones hold about 18% of the sample.

Collaborating institutions collected whole blood in K2EDTA tubes following their own protocols. For TCRbeta analysis, collaborators shipped samples as frozen whole blood, isolated PBMCs, or DNA extracted from either of those sample types. From a lookup of the germline V gene, CDR1 and CDR2 are MDHEN and SYDVKM. The CDR3 contains 12 residues, cysteine and phenylalanine counted. Only the CDR3 DNA stays, 36 bases, in frame from base 1. V lost 11 bases and J lost 6 bases, and the count of bases not matched to a germline gene is 4. Sequenced material: peripheral blood. The chain is encoded by TRBV28 joined to TRBJ1-6; TRBD1 fits 7 bases in the junction. This sequence was found in a human donor with acute or convalescent COVID-19. The donor label of this sample is uncertain. At the DNA level, the sequence is TGTGCCGCCGGGACAGCTAATTCACCCCTCCACTTT. Its translation reads: CAAGTANSPLHF. Outside the CDR3, residues come from the reference TRBV28 and TRBJ1-6 proteins, so the full variable domain is: DVKVTQSSRYLVKRTGEKVFLECVQDMDHENMFWYRQDPGLGLRLIYFSYDVKMKEKGDIPEGYSVSREKKERFSLILESASTNQTSMYLCAAGTANSPLHFGNGTRLTVT.